What follows are 31 T cell receptor beta chains derived from one specimen sequenced in a study of blood T cell repertoires in COVID-19. Some clones are missing from TCRdb's copy, which holds only in-frame ones; the method was immunoSEQ multiplex PCR. This table holds 300,000 to 450,000 clones, 88% found once. The sequenced sample consisted of PBMCs or T cells enriched from blood (not recorded which). The receptor source for this set is a woman under 40 who had been exposed to COVID-19.

V and J are TRBV27 and TRBJ1-3; 11 bases line up with TRBD1. The ends lost 6 bases at V and 4 bases at J; junction bases unmatched: 8. This CDR3 has 16 residues. Germline loops: CDR1 MNHEY, CDR2 SMNVEV (reference sequence). The CDR3 nucleotides read TGTGCCAGCAGACCCCGGACAGGGGGCGACGGAAACACCATATATTTT. Translating it yields CASRPRTGGDGNTIYF.

The V and J genes are TRBV19 and TRBJ1-1, with unresolved D. Between the trimmed V and J ends, which lost 1 base and 5 bases, there was a span of 8 bases. Germline values: CDR1 LNHDA, CDR2 SQIVND (reference sequence). The CDR3 spans 13 residues. DNA for the CDR3: TGTGCCAGTAGTATAGGGTCCGGGACTGAAGCTTTCTTT. As protein: CASSIGSGTEAFF.

The chain carries TRBV5-1 and TRBJ1-2, with no clear D. V lost 4 bases, J lost 3 bases, and 7 bases lay in between. This CDR3 is 12 amino acids long. In germline, CDR1 is SGHRS, CDR2 YFSETQ. The CDR3 here is CASSPGDYGYTF. The DNA for the CDR3 is TGCGCCAGCAGCCCCGGGGACTATGGCTACACCTTC.

This chain links TRBV6-5 with TRBJ1-4; TRBD1 might be the D (5 bases). Germline loops: CDR1 MNHEY, CDR2 SVGAGI. The CDR3 has 13 residues. The germline V and J ends were trimmed by 2 bases and 7 bases, with 8 bases remaining between them. CDR3 DNA: TGTGCCAGCAGTTACAGGGGTGCTGAAAAACTGTTTTTT. Amino acid sequence: CASSYRGAEKLFF.

With respect to this clone: At the DNA level, this CDR3 is encoded by other sequences in the same sample as well. This chain connects TRBV24-1 to TRBJ2-5, with 7 bases matching TRBD1. This CDR3 has 12 residues. The germline V gene has CDR1 KGHDR and CDR2 SFDVKD. Trimming removed 9 bases from V and 5 bases from J; junction bases left unmatched: 5. The CDR3 DNA follows: TGTGCCACCCGAGGGGGCAGTGAGACCCAGTACTTC. It encodes CATRGGSETQYF.

V and J are TRBV18 and TRBJ1-1; TRBD1 aligns across 9 bases. The length of the CDR3 is 14 residues. V trimming: 5 bases; J trimming: 7 bases; junction bases outside the gene matches: 8. Germline V gives CDR1 KGHSH, CDR2 LQKENI. The chain's CDR3 is CASSWDRETGEAFF. CDR3 DNA: TGTGCCAGCTCATGGGACAGGGAAACCGGTGAAGCTTTCTTT.

The gene calls are TRBV30 and TRBJ2-2, with D possibly matching TRBD2 (6 bases). CDR3 length equals 17 residues. The V end lost 2 bases, the J end lost 0 bases, and 16 bases lay between the germline ends. Germline CDR1 is GTSNPN and CDR2 is SVGIG (reference sequence). The CDR3 DNA reads TGTGCCTGGAGTCCCCTCCTAGCGCCTCCGAACACCGGGGAGCTGTTTTTT. As protein: CAWSPLLAPPNTGELFF.

This clone was seen once. It is likely a read error, because the conserved phenylalanine at the end of the CDR3 is missing. Because the CDR3's place on the DNA is in doubt, the DNA is left out and the CDR3 is given as listed by TCRdb. V usage is TRBV24-1 and J usage is TRBJ2-7; TRBD2, the table's D call, was not compared with the DNA. Germline lookup yields CDR1 KGHDR and CDR2 SFDVKD. The CDR3 spans 10 residues, counting both ends. CDR3 amino acids: CATSDLMGED.

The gene calls are TRBV6-5 and TRBJ2-3; a weak D match, TRBD2 (6 bases). Germline V CDR1 and CDR2: MNHEY, SVGAGI. Trimming shortened V by 6 bases and J by 8 bases, and 15 bases separated the two germline ends. The CDR3 is 13 residues long. The CDR3 DNA reads TGTGCCAGCAGCCCCGTGGGGGGACCTACGCAGTATTTT. This translates into CASSPVGGPTQYF.

This clone was seen once. V gene TRBV30 combines with J gene TRBJ2-7, with 7 bases that match TRBD2. CDR1 is GTSNPN and CDR2 is SVGIG in the germline V gene (reference sequence). J gave up 3 bases and V 1 base, and 6 bases lay outside the gene matches. This CDR3 has 14 residues. For the CDR3, the DNA is TGTGCCTGGAGTGCGGGCGGGAGTGGCTACGAGCAGTACTTC. It translates to CAWSAGGSGYEQYF.

The V gene is TRBV2, the J gene TRBJ2-4, with D maybe TRBD1 (6 bases). The CDR3 length is 12 residues. Looked up from germline, CDR1 is SNHLY and CDR2 is FYNNEI. V was clipped by 7 bases and J by 6 bases, with 10 bases between them. The CDR3 loop is CASMGRGNIQYF. In nucleotides, the CDR3 is TGTGCCAGCATGGGCAGGGGAAACATTCAGTACTTC. The full variable domain, rest sourced from reference TRBV2 and TRBJ2-4, is EPEVTQTPSHQVTQMGQEVILRCVPISNHLYFYWYRQILGQKVEFLVSFYNNEISEKSEIFDDQFSVERPDGSNFTLKIRSTKLEDSAMYFCASMGRGNIQYFGAGTRLSVL.

J is TRBJ2-7 and V is TRBV7-9, with 7 bases fitting TRBD1. Germline V CDR1 and CDR2: SEHNR, FQNEAQ (reference sequence). The length of the CDR3 is 14 residues. The junction had 5 bases not matched to a gene; V was cut back by 4 bases and J by 2 bases. The CDR3 sequence is CASSSPTGTYEQYF. The CDR3 nucleotides are TGTGCCAGCAGCTCCCCGACAGGGACCTACGAGCAGTACTTC.

V is TRBV10-3 and J is TRBJ2-7; 7 nucleotides align to TRBD2. CDR1 and CDR2 from the germline V gene are ENHRY and SYGVKD. This CDR3 comprises 14 residues. V trimming: 8 bases; J trimming: 2 bases; junction bases outside the gene matches: 9. CDR3 loop: CAIGPGLTAYEQYF. CDR3 DNA sequence: TGTGCCATCGGTCCGGGACTAACAGCCTACGAGCAGTACTTC.

The chain couples TRBV25-1 to TRBJ1-4, with 9 bases matching TRBD1. Germline assignment: CDR1 MGHDK and CDR2 SYGVNS. The CDR3 has 16 amino acids. V lost 4 bases, J lost 2 bases, and 5 bases stayed unmatched. This CDR3 is CASSAGQGPTNEKLFF. The CDR3 nucleotides are TGTGCCAGCAGTGCCGGACAGGGGCCGACTAATGAAAAACTGTTTTTT.

The CDR3 region is CAIRAGLGQGEKLFF. The DNA of the CDR3 is TGTGCCATCAGGGCCGGTCTCGGACAGGGTGAAAAACTGTTTTTT. V and J are TRBV10-3 and TRBJ1-4; 8 nucleotides line up with TRBD1. After removal of 6 bases from V and 7 bases from J, the junction contained 10 bases not matched to a gene. The CDR3 consists of 15 residues. Germline assignment: CDR1 ENHRY and CDR2 SYGVKD.

This chain links TRBV27 with TRBJ2-6; the match to TRBD2 covers 7 bases. Losses at the gene ends were 7 bases for V and 4 bases for J; bases not matched to a gene: 13. The CDR3 contains 17 residues. The germline CDR1 and CDR2 sequences are MNHEY and SMNVEV (reference sequence). CDR3 amino acids: CASTTGRFPQGANVLTF. The DNA of the CDR3 is TGTGCCAGCACCACCGGGAGGTTTCCCCAGGGGGCCAACGTCCTGACTTTC.

This sequence joins TRBV7-3 and TRBJ2-2; 8 nucleotides line up with TRBD2. V lost 4 bases and J lost 5; bases outside the gene matches: 6. Germline V CDR1 and CDR2: SGHTA, FQGTGA. The CDR3 is 15 residues long. The CDR3 region is CASSWSGSRTGELFF. CDR3 DNA: TGTGCCAGCAGCTGGAGCGGGAGTCGAACCGGGGAGCTGTTTTTT.

The chain joins TRBV19 to TRBJ1-5; D gene uncertain. Germline assignment: CDR1 LNHDA and CDR2 SQIVND (reference sequence). CDR3 length: 15 amino acids. V gave up 4 bases and J gave up 3 bases, with 13 bases separating them. CDR3 residues: CASSTPKEDNQPQHF. The CDR3 DNA is TGTGCCAGTAGTACACCAAAGGAGGACAATCAGCCCCAGCATTTT.

The genes are TRBV28 and TRBJ1-4; D ambiguous. This CDR3 is 11 amino acids long. Per the germline V gene, CDR1 is MDHEN and CDR2 is SYDVKM. With 8 bases removed from V and 4 bases from J, the gap between germline ends came to 5 bases. The CDR3 sequence is CASGHNEKLFF. The CDR3 DNA sequence: TGTGCCAGCGGGCATAATGAAAAACTGTTTTTT.

The chain recombines TRBV2 with TRBJ2-5, with D maybe TRBD2 (5 bases). This CDR3 has 17 amino acids. CDR1 is SNHLY and CDR2 is FYNNEI in the germline V gene. Deletions cut 3 bases from V and 1 base from J, with 18 bases between. CDR3 nucleotide sequence: TGTGCCAGCAGTGACCCCCGGGCCATGCGGGTCCAAGAGACCCAGTACTTC. This sequence encodes CASSDPRAMRVQETQYF.

The chain joins TRBV12-5 to TRBJ2-2, with a possible D match to TRBD1 (6 bases). V was cut by 2 bases and J by 1 base, with 14 bases left in between. In germline, CDR1 is LGHNT, CDR2 FRNRAP. The CDR3 has 17 residues. CDR3 nucleotides: TGTGCTAGTGGTTTGCCTGTTGGGGGCTTGAACACCGGGGAGCTGTTTTTT. Encoded protein: CASGLPVGGLNTGELFF.

The J gene is TRBJ2-5, the V gene TRBV19; D gene ambiguous. This CDR3 is 14 amino acids long. CDR1 LNHDA and CDR2 SQIVND come from the germline V gene (reference sequence). V lost 4 bases and J 5 bases, leaving 14 bases between the germline ends. CDR3 sequence reads: CASSKTVVWETQYF. The CDR3 coding sequence is TGTGCCAGTAGTAAGACTGTCGTCTGGGAGACCCAGTACTTC.

The chain uses TRBV24-1 and TRBJ2-5, with TRBD1 as a possible D gene (5 bases). From germline, CDR1 is KGHDR and CDR2 SFDVKD. The CDR3 totals 14 residues. Deletions cut 7 bases from V and 2 bases from J, with 13 bases between. The CDR3 spells CATREWGGQETQYF. As DNA, the CDR3 is TGTGCCACCAGGGAGTGGGGCGGACAAGAGACCCAGTACTTC.

This clone was counted only a few times. The V and J genes are TRBV11-2 and TRBJ2-1, with D perhaps matching TRBD2 (5 bases). Germline CDR1 reads SGHAT; CDR2 reads FQNNGV. The V end lost 5 bases, the J end lost 8 bases, and 13 bases lay between the germline ends. This CDR3 has 13 residues. The chain's CDR3 is CASSPSGIYEQFF. Written as DNA, the CDR3 is TGTGCCAGCAGCCCGAGCGGCATATATGAGCAGTTCTTC.

The chain recombines TRBV28 with TRBJ1-6; 7 bases align to TRBD1. The CDR3 length is 17 residues. The V gene end was trimmed by 1 base and the J gene end by 7 bases; junction bases not matched to a gene: 10. Germline V lookup: CDR1 MDHEN, CDR2 SYDVKM. The CDR3 DNA sequence: TGTGCCAGCAGTTTATTGGAGGGGGCCGTCGGGAATTCACCCCTCCACTTT. Its protein product is CASSLLEGAVGNSPLHF. The full variable domain, completed using reference TRBV28 and TRBJ1-6, is DVKVTQSSRYLVKRTGEKVFLECVQDMDHENMFWYRQDPGLGLRLIYFSYDVKMKEKGDIPEGYSVSREKKERFSLILESASTNQTSMYLCASSLLEGAVGNSPLHFGNGTRLTVT.

The chain employs TRBV29-1 and TRBJ2-7, with TRBD1 matching over 12 bases. Per the germline V gene, CDR1 is SQVTM and CDR2 is ANQGSEA. The ends lost 3 bases at V and 3 bases at J; junction bases unmatched: 3. The CDR3 is 14 amino acids. The DNA of the CDR3 is TGCAGCGTTGAGGGGACAGGGGGCTACTACGAGCAGTACTTC. This sequence encodes CSVEGTGGYYEQYF.

The chain recombines TRBV27 with TRBJ2-7; D gene unclear. Trimming cost V 2 bases and J 1 base, with 9 bases left between them. The CDR3 spans 14 residues. Germline values: CDR1 MNHEY, CDR2 SMNVEV (reference sequence). The CDR3 nucleotides read TGTGCCAGCAGTTTAAAGCAGGCTTCCTACGAGCAGTACTTC. It encodes CASSLKQASYEQYF.

This chain uses TRBV11-3 with TRBJ1-1; a possible D gene is TRBD1 (6 bases). This CDR3 contains 14 residues. CDR1 is SGHNT and CDR2 is YENEEA in the germline V gene. The germline V and J ends were trimmed by 4 bases and 5 bases, with 14 bases remaining between them. DNA of the CDR3: TGTGCCAGCAGCTATATCAGGGGTTTGACTGAAGCTTTCTTT. The encoded protein is CASSYIRGLTEAFF.

V usage is TRBV7-9 and J usage is TRBJ2-2, with TRBD2 matching 7 bases. Losses at the gene ends were 2 bases for V and 6 bases for J; bases not matched to a gene: 9. CDR3 length equals 16 residues. The germline gives CDR1 SEHNR, CDR2 FQNEAQ (reference sequence). For the CDR3, the DNA is TGTGCCAGCAGCTTATCGGGGGGAGCCCTCCCCGGGGAGCTGTTTTTT. Protein sequence: CASSLSGGALPGELFF.

This sequence joins TRBV3-1 (or the pseudogene TRBV3-2) and TRBJ2-1; 13 bases align to TRBD2. Germline lookup yields CDR1 LGHDT and CDR2 YNNKEL (reference sequence). The trim removed 3 bases at V and 7 bases at J, leaving 6 bases unmatched. The CDR3 is made up of 16 amino acids. The CDR3 DNA reads TGTGCCAGCAGCCAGGAACTAGCGGGAGGGGGTAATGAGCAGTTCTTC. This translates into CASSQELAGGGNEQFF.

The J gene is TRBJ2-1, the V gene TRBV19; 9 nucleotides align to TRBD1. V shed 5 bases and J 4 bases; nucleotides not matched to a gene: 9. Germline V gene data show CDR1 as LNHDA and CDR2 as SQIVND (reference sequence). This CDR3 is 16 amino acids long. The CDR3 nucleotides read TGTGCCAGTAGTGTGGGAGGGACAGGGCCTTACAATGAGCAGTTCTTC. Amino acids: CASSVGGTGPYNEQFF.